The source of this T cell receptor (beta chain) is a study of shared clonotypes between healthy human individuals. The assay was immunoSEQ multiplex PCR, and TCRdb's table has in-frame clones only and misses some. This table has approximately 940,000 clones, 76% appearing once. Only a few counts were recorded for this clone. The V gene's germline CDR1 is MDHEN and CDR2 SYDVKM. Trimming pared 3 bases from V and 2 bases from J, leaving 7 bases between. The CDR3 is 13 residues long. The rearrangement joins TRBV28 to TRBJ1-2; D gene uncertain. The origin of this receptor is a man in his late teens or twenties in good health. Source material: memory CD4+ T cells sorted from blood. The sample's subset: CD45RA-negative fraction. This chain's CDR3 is CASSLPGNYGYTF. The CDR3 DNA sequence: TGTGCCAGCAGTTTGCCCGGGAACTATGGCTACACCTTC.